What follows describes a single T cell receptor beta chain. As yet, its antigen is unknown. The assay was immunoSEQ multiplex PCR, and TCRdb's table has in-frame clones only and misses some. The sample consists of about 100,000 clones, more than 70% of them appearing once. In germline, CDR1 is SGHTA, CDR2 FQGNSA. This CDR3 contains 14 residues. Trimming took 4 bases from V and 9 from J, leaving 16 bases between them. This entry comes from a study of T cell responses to AZD1222 COVID-19 vaccine. Study outcomes and limitations: Nearly half of spike-specific TCRs reportedly go after variant regions that carry no mutations. Repertoire samples came only from after the peak T cell response. Spike-specific TCRs gained breadth and depth after people received two AZD1222 doses.

The receptor comes from an adult in good health. This sample comprised peripheral blood, obtained on day 0 of MenACWY control vaccination. The V and J genes are TRBV7-2 and TRBJ2-1, with D possibly being TRBD1 (6 bases). Written as DNA, the CDR3 is TGTGCCAGCAGCTCAGGACAGATGGGCGGTGAGCAGTTCTTC. This sequence encodes CASSSGQMGGEQFF.